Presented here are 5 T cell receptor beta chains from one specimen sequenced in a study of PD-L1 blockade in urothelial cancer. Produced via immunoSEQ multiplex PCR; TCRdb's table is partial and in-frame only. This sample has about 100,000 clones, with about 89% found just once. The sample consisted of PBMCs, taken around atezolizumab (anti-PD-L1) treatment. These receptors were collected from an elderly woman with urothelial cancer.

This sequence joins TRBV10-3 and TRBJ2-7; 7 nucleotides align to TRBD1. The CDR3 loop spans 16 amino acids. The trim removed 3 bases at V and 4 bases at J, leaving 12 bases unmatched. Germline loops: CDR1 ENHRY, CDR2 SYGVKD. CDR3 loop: CAISDHTGTANYEQYF. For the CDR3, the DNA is TGTGCCATCAGTGATCACACCGGGACAGCAAATTACGAGCAGTACTTC.

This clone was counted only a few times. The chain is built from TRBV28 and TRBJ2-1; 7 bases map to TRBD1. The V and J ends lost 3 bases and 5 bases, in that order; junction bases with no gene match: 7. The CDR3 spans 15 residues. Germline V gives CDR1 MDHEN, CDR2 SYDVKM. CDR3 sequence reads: CASSFHRGPDNEQFF. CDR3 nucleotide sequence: TGTGCCAGCAGTTTCCACAGGGGACCCGACAATGAGCAGTTCTTC.

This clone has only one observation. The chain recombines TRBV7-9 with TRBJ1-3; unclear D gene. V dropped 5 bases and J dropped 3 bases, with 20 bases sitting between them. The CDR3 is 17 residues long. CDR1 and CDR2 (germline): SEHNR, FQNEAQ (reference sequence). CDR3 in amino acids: CASSPQEPNTFGNTIYF. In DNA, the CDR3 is TGTGCCAGCAGCCCCCAGGAACCCAACACCTTTGGAAACACCATATATTTT.

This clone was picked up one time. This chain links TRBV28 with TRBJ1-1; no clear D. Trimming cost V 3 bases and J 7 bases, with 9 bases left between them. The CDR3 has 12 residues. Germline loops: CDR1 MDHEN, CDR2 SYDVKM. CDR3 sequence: CASSFSASEAFF. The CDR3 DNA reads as TGTGCCAGCAGTTTCTCCGCCAGTGAAGCTTTCTTT. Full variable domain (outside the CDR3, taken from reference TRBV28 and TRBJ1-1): DVKVTQSSRYLVKRTGEKVFLECVQDMDHENMFWYRQDPGLGLRLIYFSYDVKMKEKGDIPEGYSVSREKKERFSLILESASTNQTSMYLCASSFSASEAFFGQGTRLTVV.

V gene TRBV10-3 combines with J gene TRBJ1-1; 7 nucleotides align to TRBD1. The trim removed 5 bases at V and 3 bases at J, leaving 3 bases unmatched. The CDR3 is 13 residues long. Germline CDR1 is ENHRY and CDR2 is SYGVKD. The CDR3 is CAISRTGDTEAFF. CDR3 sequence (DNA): TGTGCCATCAGTAGGACAGGTGACACTGAAGCTTTCTTT.